A selection of T cell receptor beta chains follows, all from one sample in a study of identical twins. TCRdb recomputed calls from the 5' RACE reads with MiXCR, one row per CDR3 protein. The sample lists around 530,000 distinct CDR3 sequences; nearly 15% were seen once. This same sample was also part of a study on yellow fever vaccine responses in identical twins.

Sequencing was carried out using CD4+ T cells sorted from blood. Receptors originate from a woman younger than 30 in good health. The CDR3 runs from the conserved cysteine through the conserved F or W. A D gene is named only where the DNA matches it firmly. Clone size, where shown, is once, few, many, or a class for clones that have expanded.

TRBJ2-1	NA	NA	TRBV6-5	CASTAGYNEQFF	TGTGCCAGCACGGCAGGATACAATGAGCAGTTCTTC
TRBJ2-5	TRBD2	NA	TRBV24-1	CATSDRTSGQETQYF	TGTGCCACCAGTGACCGGACTAGCGGACAAGAGACCCAGTACTTC
TRBJ2-7	NA	NA	TRBV4-1	CASSQERQDYEQYF	TGCGCCAGCAGCCAAGAAAGACAGGACTACGAGCAGTACTTC
TRBJ2-2	TRBD1	few	TRBV10-3	CAISEPGQGGTGELFF	TGTGCCATCAGTGAACCAGGACAGGGAGGAACCGGGGAGCTGTTTTTT
TRBJ2-7	NA	many	TRBV5-1	CASRTDTYEQYF	TGCGCCAGCCGGACCGACACCTACGAGCAGTACTTC
TRBJ2-1	TRBD2	NA	TRBV28	CASSSPGTSGRAGNEQFF	TGTGCCAGCAGTTCTCCCGGGACTAGCGGGAGGGCCGGAAATGAGCAGTTCTTC
TRBJ2-7	NA	few	TRBV12-5	CASGLTSGVYEQYF	TGTGCTAGTGGTTTGACTTCCGGAGTCTACGAGCAGTACTTC
TRBJ2-3	NA	NA	TRBV6-5	CASSYQSTDTQYF	TGTGCCAGCAGTTACCAGAGCACAGATACGCAGTATTTT
TRBJ2-2	NA	NA	TRBV4-1	CASSQGTNLNTGELFF	TGCGCCAGCAGCCAAGGGACCAACTTGAACACCGGGGAGCTGTTTTTT
TRBJ2-3	TRBD1	NA	TRBV18	CASRPGGADTQYF	TGTGCCAGCAGACCAGGGGGCGCAGATACGCAGTATTTT
TRBJ2-1	NA	few	TRBV5-4	CASSNASYNEQFF	TGTGCCAGCAGCAACGCCTCCTACAATGAGCAGTTCTTC
TRBJ2-1	TRBD2	few	TRBV20-1	CSARRLADTWGESDEQFF	TGCAGTGCTAGACGACTAGCGGACACCTGGGGCGAAAGCGATGAGCAGTTCTTC
TRBJ2-2	TRBD1	NA	TRBV19	CASTPQGGAGGELFF	TGTGCCAGTACCCCACAGGGGGGCGCAGGGGGGGAGCTGTTTTTT
TRBJ2-2	NA	many	TRBV2	CASSRPEGTGELFF	TGTGCCAGCAGTCGTCCGGAGGGGACCGGGGAGCTGTTTTTT
TRBJ2-1	NA	few	TRBV3-1	CASSWHSGIRNNEQFF	TGTGCCAGCAGCTGGCACTCAGGGATACGGAACAATGAGCAGTTCTTC
TRBJ1-1	NA	few	TRBV20-1	CSAEGKRWTEAFF	TGCAGTGCCGAGGGGAAACGATGGACTGAAGCTTTCTTT
TRBJ2-3	TRBD2	once	TRBV3-1	CASRESGVPDTQYF	TGTGCCAGCAGGGAGAGCGGGGTCCCAGATACGCAGTATTTT
TRBJ1-5	NA	few	TRBV19	CASSIVGRPQHF	TGTGCCAGTAGTATAGTTGGGAGGCCCCAGCATTTT
TRBJ2-1	TRBD2	NA	TRBV28	CASSLSTSGRYEQFF	TGTGCCAGCAGTTTATCGACTAGCGGGCGATATGAGCAGTTCTTC
TRBJ2-1	NA	many	TRBV10-3	CAITDGSNNEQFF	TGTGCCATCACTGATGGCAGTAACAATGAGCAGTTCTTC
TRBJ1-1	TRBD1	NA	TRBV5-6	CASSLASGGKAFF	TGTGCCAGCAGCTTGGCGTCAGGGGGCAAAGCTTTCTTT
TRBJ1-2	NA	NA	TRBV20-1	CSAKPPRVGYTF	TGCAGTGCTAAACCTCCAAGGGTAGGCTACACCTTC
TRBJ1-2	NA	NA	TRBV12-3/TRBV12-4	CASTDDRNYGYTF	TGTGCCAGCACCGACGACAGGAACTATGGCTACACCTTC
TRBJ2-5	TRBD1	many	TRBV12-3/TRBV12-4	CASSFVTGLKETQYF	TGTGCCAGCAGCTTTGTGACAGGGCTTAAAGAGACCCAGTACTTC